This TCR beta chain was identified during a study of T cell responses to AZD1222 COVID-19 vaccine. Study as a whole: Combined were second doses at about 4 or about 12 weeks.

Findings of the study overall: Clonal diversity was possibly underestimated, and white British individuals and females predominated among donors.

Clones were sequenced by immunoSEQ multiplex PCR, and TCRdb holds only the in-frame ones, with some missing. The sample holds about 160,000 clones; approximately 90% are singletons and the top ten take under 5%. Turning to this clone: As yet, its antigen is unknown.

The material sequenced was peripheral blood, taken on day 0 of AZD1222 vaccination. This clonotype was obtained from an adult in good health.

The chain's CDR3 is CASSVGGTAGELFF. The CDR3 DNA reads TGTGCCAGCAGCGTAGGGGGAACGGCCGGGGAGCTGTTTTTT. The chain is built from TRBV9 and TRBJ2-2; D is undetermined. Trimming shortened V by 0 bases and J by 6 bases, and 9 bases separated the two germline ends. The germline V gene encodes CDR1 SGDLS and CDR2 YYNGEE. The CDR3 totals 14 residues.